The source of this T cell receptor beta chain is a study of neurological immune-mediated disorders. Study results and limitations: Private repertoires in all groups were suggested by the absence of shared CDR3 amino acid sequences among expanded clones across subjects. Patients with HTLV-1-associated myelopathy showed the most TCR clonal expansion. Those with multiple sclerosis showed the least, falling below healthy controls.

Note on this clonotype: Its target is not known. The junction departs from the called germline gene at one end, perhaps through a read error.

Time point given: longitudinal time-point 3. The CDR3 is 16 amino acids. Germline V gene sequence: CDR1 SGHRS, CDR2 YFSETQ. The authors produced cDNA by 5'RACE using 10-nucleotide random UMIs. The yield of each sequencing run was over 190 million TCR-beta sequences from 15-18 subjects. TCRdb re-analysed the 5' RACE reads in MiXCR, keeping a single row per CDR3 protein. The sample consists of 95,000 to 110,000 distinct CDR3 sequences, approximately 11% of them appearing once. This chain links TRBV5-1 with TRBJ2-7; 10 nucleotides match TRBD2. Material: PBMCs. The receptor's source is a female donor with HTLV-1-associated myelopathy (HAM/TSP). DNA for the CDR3: TGCGCCAGCAGCTTTGACGGGACTAGCGTCTCCTACGAGCAGTACTTT. Residues: CASSFDGTSVSYEQYF.